This T cell receptor beta chain was sequenced during a study of lymphopenia after photon versus proton radiotherapy (dated by TCRdb to between 2017 and 2020). About the full investigation: The study compared the immunological effects of photon versus proton radiation therapy in patients with gastrointestinal tumors who developed high-grade lymphopenia. The 20 patients in the cohort had gastrointestinal tumors, were treated with either photon or proton therapy, and subsequently developed lymphopenia. The study aimed to characterize how the two radiation modalities differ in their impact on the immune system. Overall results and qualifications from the work: Among patients across the cohort who died, overall survival time showed an inverse correlation with a larger post-nadir drop in TCR diversity. Relative stability during treatment was observed in proton-treated patients, whereas loss of naive T cells and TCR diversity and gain of effector/memory populations were observed in photon-treated patients. Once the lymphocyte count had reached its nadir, the repertoires of photon-treated patients showed oligoclonal expansion, particularly of CD8+ Temra cells, and this expansion drove the decline in diversity. The survival association was assessed only in patients who died, and the authors presented better survival with proton therapy as a possibility rather than a demonstrated result.

Libraries were constructed by the immunoSEQ multiplex PCR assay. Deep sequencing of rearranged TCR beta loci, alongside multiparametric flow cytometry, was used to profile T cell repertoires. Held by TCRdb, this immuneACCESS table contains in-frame sequences only and omits some clones. Under half of the omission traces to an unresolved V gene where checked; the cause of the rest is unknown. The sample profile shows some 38,000 clones; about 94% of them were found once. Jointly, the top ten make up around 15% of the sample. As to this clone: This receptor's antigen is unknown. No much larger clone exists at a distance of one base, and base qualities are not known.

After removal of 3 bases from V and 5 bases from J, the junction retains 14 bases not matched to a gene. The CDR1 and CDR2 encoded by the germline V gene are SGHRS and YFSETQ. The cysteine opens and the phenylalanine closes a CDR3 of 17 amino acids. Only the CDR3 DNA is retained, 51 bases long and in frame from the first base. In this chain, TRBV5-1 is recombined with TRBJ2-1, with 7 bases aligning to TRBD1. The sample consisted of peripheral blood, taken from a patient treated with photon-based radiotherapy. The clonotype originates from a man aged 55 to 69 with cholangiocarcinoma. The CDR3 corresponds to CASSWELPGTANNEQFF. In nucleotide form, the sequence is TGCGCCAGCAGCTGGGAGCTCCCCGGGACAGCGAACAATGAGCAGTTCTTC. This CDR3, with the reference TRBV5-1 and TRBJ2-1 proteins standing in past its ends, gives the full variable domain KAGVTQTPRYLIKTRGQQVTLSCSPISGHRSVSWYQQTPGQGLQFLFEYFSETQRNKGNFPGRFSGRQFSNSRSEMNVSTLELGDSALYLCASSWELPGTANNEQFFGPGTRLTVL.